This T cell receptor beta chain was recorded in a study of T cells expressing NK-cell markers. As for the study in general: In the group of eight sequenced donors, seven were HCMV-seropositive and one was seronegative. Study-wide results and limits: The study found these clonotypes also leading the CD3+CD56-NKG2C+ fraction in a few donors.

As to this clonotype: Its antigen is as yet unknown.

Template switching by 5'RACE with UMIs generated the TCR beta cDNA. TCRdb re-called the 5' RACE reads and shows each CDR3 protein once, DNA omitted. The sample includes 150,000 or so distinct CDR3 sequences. The V gene's germline CDR1 is SQVTM and CDR2 ANQGSEA. The CDR3 totals 14 residues. This chain connects TRBV29-1 to TRBJ1-1; TCRdb's D gene call, TRBD1, goes unchecked for lack of DNA. Source material: blood T cells: a sorted CD56 or NKG2C T cell subset, CD4+ or CD8+ T cells, or bulk PBMC T cells (not recorded which). This receptor was obtained from a woman aged 45-59 years in good health. CDR3 sequence: CSVVGSPMNTEAFF.